This TCR beta chain is drawn from a study of regulatory T cells in long-lasting Graves disease. Findings of the study overall: Newly diagnosed patients had higher TCR diversity than persistent Graves' patients did.

Libraries of TCR beta came from iRepertoire HTBI primers plus Arm-PCR of CDR3 regions. TCRdb reprocessed the multiplex PCR reads via MiXCR and lists one record per CDR3 protein. The sample shows 450,000 or so distinct CDR3 sequences, about 20% of them seen only once. Described time point: persistent/refractory GD, antithyroid drugs over 5 years with positive TRAb. There was RNA extracted from PBMCs, and the TCR library was made from it. V was cut by 4 bases and J by 2 bases, with 12 bases left in between. The CDR3 sequence is 14 residues long. This clonotype came up many times. Its antigen is not identified.

This receptor was taken from a female donor with Graves disease. The V gene is TRBV12-3 or TRBV12-4, the J gene TRBJ2-7; D call uncertain. The source was peripheral blood mononuclear cells (PBMCs), collected when the disease was refractory, from a patient treated with antithyroid drugs. The CDR3 DNA reads as TGTGCCAGCAGTTCAATGGGTTTGACCTACGAGCAGTACTTC. Encoded protein: CASSSMGLTYEQYF.